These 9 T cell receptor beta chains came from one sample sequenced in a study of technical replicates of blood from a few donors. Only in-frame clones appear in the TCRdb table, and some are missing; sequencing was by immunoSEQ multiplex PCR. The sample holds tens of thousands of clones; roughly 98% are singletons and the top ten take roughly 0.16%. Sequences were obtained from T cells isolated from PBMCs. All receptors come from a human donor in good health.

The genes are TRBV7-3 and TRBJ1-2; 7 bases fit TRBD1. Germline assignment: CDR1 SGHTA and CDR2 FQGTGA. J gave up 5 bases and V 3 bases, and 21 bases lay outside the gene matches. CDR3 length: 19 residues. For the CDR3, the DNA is TGTGCCAGCAGCTTCAATCCCTCGACAGGGTTGGTTTCTCTTTATGGCTACACCTTC. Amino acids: CASSFNPSTGLVSLYGYTF.

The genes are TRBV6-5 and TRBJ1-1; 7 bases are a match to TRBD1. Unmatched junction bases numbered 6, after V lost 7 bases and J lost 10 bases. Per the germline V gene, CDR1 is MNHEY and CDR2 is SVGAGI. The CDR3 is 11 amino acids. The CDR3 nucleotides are TGTGCCAGCACCCGACAGGGAGTAGCTTTCTTT. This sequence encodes CASTRQGVAFF.

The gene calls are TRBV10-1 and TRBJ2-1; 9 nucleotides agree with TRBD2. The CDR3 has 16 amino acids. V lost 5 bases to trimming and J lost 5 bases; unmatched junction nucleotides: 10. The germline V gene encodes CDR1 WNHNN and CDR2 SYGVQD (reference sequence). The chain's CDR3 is CASSYSGSDGHNEQFF. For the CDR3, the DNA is TGCGCCAGCAGTTATAGCGGGAGCGACGGTCACAATGAGCAGTTCTTC.

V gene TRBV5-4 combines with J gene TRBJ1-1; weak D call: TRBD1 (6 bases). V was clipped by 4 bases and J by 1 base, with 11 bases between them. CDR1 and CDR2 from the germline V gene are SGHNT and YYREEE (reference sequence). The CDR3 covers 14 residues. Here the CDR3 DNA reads TGTGCCAGCAGCCTGGACAGACAGAACACTGAAGCTTTCTTT. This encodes CASSLDRQNTEAFF. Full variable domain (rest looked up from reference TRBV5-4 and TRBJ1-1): ETGVTQSPTHLIKTRGQQVTLRCSSQSGHNTVSWYQQALGQGPQFIFQYYREEENGRGNFPPRFSGLQFPNYSSELNVNALELDDSALYLCASSLDRQNTEAFFGQGTRLTVV.

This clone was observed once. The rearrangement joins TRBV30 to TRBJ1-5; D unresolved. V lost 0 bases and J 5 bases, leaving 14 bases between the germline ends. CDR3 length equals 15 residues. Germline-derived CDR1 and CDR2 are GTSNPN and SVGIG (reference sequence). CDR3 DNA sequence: TGTGCCTGGAGTGTAGTGGGGAGGGTAGATCAGCCCCAGCATTTT. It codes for CAWSVVGRVDQPQHF.

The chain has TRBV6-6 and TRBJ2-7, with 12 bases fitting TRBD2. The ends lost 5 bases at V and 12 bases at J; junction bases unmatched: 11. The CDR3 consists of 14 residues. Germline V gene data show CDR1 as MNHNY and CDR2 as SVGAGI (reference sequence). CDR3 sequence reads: CASSPTSGRPWGYF. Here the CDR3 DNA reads TGTGCCAGCAGTCCCACTAGCGGGAGGCCCTGGGGGTACTTC.

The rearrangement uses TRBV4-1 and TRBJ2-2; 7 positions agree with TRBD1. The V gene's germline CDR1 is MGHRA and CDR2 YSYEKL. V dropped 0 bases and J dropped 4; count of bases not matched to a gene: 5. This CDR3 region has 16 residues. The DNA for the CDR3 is TGCGCCAGCAGCCAAGAAGGGGGCGCGGGCACCGGGGAGCTGTTTTTT. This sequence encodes CASSQEGGAGTGELFF.

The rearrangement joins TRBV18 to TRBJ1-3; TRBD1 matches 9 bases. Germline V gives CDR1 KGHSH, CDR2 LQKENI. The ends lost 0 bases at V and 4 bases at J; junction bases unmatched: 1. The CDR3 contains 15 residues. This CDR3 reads CASSPPGQGGNTIYF. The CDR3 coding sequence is TGTGCCAGCTCACCACCAGGACAGGGGGGAAACACCATATATTTT.

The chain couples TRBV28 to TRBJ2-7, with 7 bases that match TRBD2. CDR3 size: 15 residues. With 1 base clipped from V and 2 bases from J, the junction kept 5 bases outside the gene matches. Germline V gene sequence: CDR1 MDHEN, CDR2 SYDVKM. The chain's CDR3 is CASSLSAGIAYEQYF. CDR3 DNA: TGTGCCAGCAGTTTATCAGCGGGAATCGCCTACGAGCAGTACTTC.